The 7 T cell receptor beta chains below come from one sample, sequenced in a study of T cells after yellow fever vaccination. Via MiXCR, TCRdb re-called the 5' RACE reads, giving one row per CDR3 protein. This table holds approximately 160,000 distinct CDR3 sequences, about a tenth found once. The sequencing used CD8+ T cells sorted from PBMCs, collected 45 days after the yellow fever booster vaccination. Receptors originate from a man younger than 35 who received the YFV17D yellow fever vaccine.

This chain uses TRBV29-1 with TRBJ2-1; D might be TRBD1 (5 bases). V gave up 3 bases and J gave up 2 bases, with 14 bases separating them. The CDR3 length is 15 residues. Germline lookup yields CDR1 SQVTM and CDR2 ANQGSEA. The CDR3, as DNA: TGCAGCGTTGACGACAGCCGTGGGGCCTACAATGAGCAGTTCTTC. Amino acid sequence: CSVDDSRGAYNEQFF.

This clonotype was seen a few times. The chain combines TRBV7-2 with TRBJ2-5; D could derive from TRBD1 or TRBD2 (6 bases each). Deletions cut 5 bases from V and 5 bases from J, with 24 bases between. This CDR3 is 17 amino acids long. From germline, CDR1 is SGHTA and CDR2 FQGNSA. Here the CDR3 DNA reads TGTGCCAGCAGCCGTACTCCCCTTTGGGGGGCCGGGGAGACCCAGTACTTC. Protein product: CASSRTPLWGAGETQYF.

This clonotype appeared a few times. This chain uses TRBV9 with TRBJ2-3; no firm D call. This CDR3 is 14 amino acids long. The germline V gene encodes CDR1 SGDLS and CDR2 YYNGEE. V shed 4 bases and J shed 3 bases, with 12 bases lying between them. The CDR3 protein is CASSPPVGTDTQYF. The CDR3 DNA reads TGTGCCAGCAGCCCCCCCGTCGGGACAGATACGCAGTATTTT.

There are a few counts of this clonotype. The chain combines TRBV27 with TRBJ2-3; TRBD2 aligns across 8 bases. Germline CDR1 reads MNHEY; CDR2 reads SMNVEV (reference sequence). With 4 bases clipped from V and 5 bases from J, the junction kept 8 bases outside the gene matches. The CDR3 runs to 15 residues. The CDR3 loop reads CASSYSGGPGDTQYF. The CDR3 bases are TGTGCCAGCAGTTACTCGGGGGGGCCGGGAGATACGCAGTATTTT.

The J gene is TRBJ2-7, the V gene TRBV6-5; 10 positions match TRBD2. Germline V gene lookup returns CDR1 MNHEY and CDR2 SVGAGI. Trimming took 4 bases from V and 2 from J; bases not matched to a gene: 5. The CDR3 has 15 amino acids. The CDR3 nucleotides are TGTGCCAGCAGTTCCCCTAGCGGGAGTCCCTACGAGCAGTACTTC. Its translation: CASSSPSGSPYEQYF.

The chain recombines TRBV6-5 with TRBJ2-1, with 7 bases fitting TRBD1. The V segment lost 4 bases and the J segment 7 bases; nucleotides outside the gene matches: 4. This CDR3 has 13 residues. Per germline, CDR1 MNHEY and CDR2 SVGAGI. CDR3 DNA: TGTGCCAGCAGTTTAGGGGGCCGGAATGAGCAGTTCTTC. It translates to CASSLGGRNEQFF.

The chain combines TRBV4-1 with TRBJ1-1; 8 positions agree with TRBD1. The V and J ends lost 8 bases and 4 bases, in that order; junction bases with no gene match: 6. The germline CDR1 and CDR2 sequences are MGHRA and YSYEKL. The CDR3 runs to 13 residues. The CDR3 coding sequence is TGCGCCAGCGGATCAGGGGGCGGCACTGAAGCTTTCTTT. This sequence encodes CASGSGGGTEAFF.